This passage covers 30 T cell receptor beta chains from one sample sequenced in a study of PD-L1 blockade in urothelial cancer. Time point indicated: pretreatment peripheral blood. The protocol was immunoSEQ multiplex PCR, while the TCRdb copy is restricted to in-frame clones and leaves out a portion. The table records tens of thousands of clones, 65% to 85% of them present only once. The material sequenced was PBMCs, taken around atezolizumab (anti-PD-L1) treatment. These receptor sequences come from a woman in her 70s with urothelial cancer.

The chain couples TRBV6-5 to TRBJ2-5, with 8 bases fitting TRBD1. CDR1 MNHEY and CDR2 SVGAGI come from the germline V gene. This CDR3 spans 14 amino acids. The V segment lost 2 bases and the J segment 2 bases; nucleotides outside the gene matches: 1. The chain's CDR3 is CASSYNRGQETQYF. CDR3 sequence (DNA): TGTGCCAGCAGTTACAACAGGGGGCAAGAGACCCAGTACTTC.

The CDR3 loop is CASSPRGQEQETQYF. The CDR3 DNA reads as TGTGCCAGCTCACCCCGAGGACAGGAACAAGAGACCCAGTACTTC. The V and J genes are TRBV18 and TRBJ2-5; 7 bases align to TRBD1. J gave up 2 bases and V 3 bases, and 6 bases lay outside the gene matches. This CDR3 comprises 15 residues. Germline values: CDR1 KGHSH, CDR2 LQKENI.

This clone showed up just a few times. The chain couples TRBV7-9 to TRBJ2-5, with 14 bases matching TRBD2. Trimming cost V 0 bases and J 5 bases; bases outside gene matches: 5. This CDR3 comprises 17 residues. Germline V gene data show CDR1 as SEHNR and CDR2 as FQNEAQ (reference sequence). The CDR3 sequence is CASSLAGLAGGQETQYF. CDR3 DNA sequence: TGTGCCAGCAGCTTAGCAGGACTAGCGGGGGGACAGGAGACCCAGTACTTC.

The rearrangement links TRBV13 to TRBJ2-3; 7 bases are shared with TRBD1. CDR1 PRHDT and CDR2 FYEKMQ come from the germline V gene (reference sequence). V lost 5 bases, J lost 0 bases, and 11 bases stayed unmatched. The CDR3 consists of 17 residues. For the CDR3, the DNA is TGTGCCAGCAGCCCGAGACAGGGCGAAACTAGCACAGATACGCAGTATTTT. Translating it yields CASSPRQGETSTDTQYF. The full variable domain, rest sourced from reference TRBV13 and TRBJ2-3, is AAGVIQSPRHLIKEKRETATLKCYPIPRHDTVYWYQQGPGQDPQFLISFYEKMQSDKGSIPDRFSAQQFSDYHSELNMSSLELGDSALYFCASSPRQGETSTDTQYFGPGTRLTVL.

This clone was seen just once. The rearrangement uses TRBV10-3 and TRBJ2-7, with 13 bases aligning to TRBD2. Germline CDR1 ENHRY, CDR2 SYGVKD. This CDR3 is 14 amino acids long. Trimming at V came to 4 bases and at J to 4 bases, leaving 1 base not matched to a gene. The CDR3 sequence: CAISGTSGSYEQYF. CDR3 nucleotide sequence: TGTGCCATCAGTGGGACTAGCGGGAGTTACGAGCAGTACTTC.

The chain recombines TRBV2 with TRBJ2-7; 7 nucleotides line up with TRBD2. V shed 1 base, J shed 6 bases, and the junction held 9 bases outside the gene matches. CDR3 length equals 15 residues. Germline V CDR1 and CDR2: SNHLY, FYNNEI. The CDR3 sequence is CASSEGTRSFCEQYF. The CDR3 bases are TGTGCCAGCAGTGAAGGGACTAGAAGCTTCTGCGAGCAGTACTTC.

The table lists this clone with a count of one. This sequence joins TRBV5-6 and TRBJ2-5, with D maybe TRBD1 (6 bases). Per germline, CDR1 SGHDT and CDR2 YYEEEE. V was trimmed by 5 bases and J by 2 bases, leaving 10 bases between them. This CDR3 spans 13 amino acids. In DNA, the CDR3 is TGTGCCAGCAGAGTACAGGGACAAGAGACCCAGTACTTC. Its protein is CASRVQGQETQYF.

The gene calls are TRBV30 and TRBJ2-1, with D maybe TRBD2 (7 bases). The V gene's germline CDR1 is GTSNPN and CDR2 SVGIG (reference sequence). V lost 4 bases and J lost 9, with 19 bases in between. The CDR3 totals 14 residues. The CDR3 is CAWILRGGALEQFF. CDR3 nucleotide sequence: TGTGCCTGGATACTAAGGGGGGGGGCCCTTGAGCAGTTCTTC.

This chain connects TRBV29-1 to TRBJ2-7, with a weak D call TRBD1 (6 bases). V lost 7 bases to trimming and J lost 2 bases, with 9 bases between them. The CDR3 sequence is 11 residues long. The germline V gene has CDR1 SQVTM and CDR2 ANQGSEA. CDR3 bases: TGCAGCGCCAGGGGCACCTACGAGCAGTACTTC. The encoded protein is CSARGTYEQYF.

The chain joins TRBV28 to TRBJ1-2; D ambiguous. From germline, CDR1 is MDHEN and CDR2 SYDVKM. The CDR3 runs 13 residues. V gave up 3 bases and J gave up 8 bases, with 13 bases separating them. Here the CDR3 reads CASSLPGMVGYTF. CDR3 sequence (DNA): TGTGCCAGCAGTTTGCCCGGGATGGTGGGCTACACCTTC.

The chain uses TRBV19 and TRBJ1-1; 8 positions agree with TRBD1. This CDR3 comprises 14 residues. Looked up from germline, CDR1 is LNHDA and CDR2 is SQIVND (reference sequence). V was pared by 6 bases and J by 2 bases, with 5 bases of the junction left unmatched. The CDR3 coding sequence is TGTGCCAGTAGCCTCAGGGGGCAAAACACTGAAGCTTTCTTT. This gives the protein CASSLRGQNTEAFF. Drawing the rest from reference TRBV19 and TRBJ1-1, the complete variable domain is DGGITQSPKYLFRKEGQNVTLSCEQNLNHDAMYWYRQDPGQGLRLIYYSQIVNDFQKGDIAEGYSVSREKKESFPLTVTSAQKNPTAFYLCASSLRGQNTEAFFGQGTRLTVV.

This clone was counted only a few times. This rearrangement joins TRBV6-1 to TRBJ1-2; the D is unclear. The CDR3 covers 15 residues. V was shortened by 6 bases and J by 4 bases, with 18 bases between the two germline ends. Germline values: CDR1 MNHNS, CDR2 SASEGT. The DNA for the CDR3 is TGTGCCAGCAGCCCCTTCGAAACAAGAACCTATGGCTACACCTTC. It translates to CASSPFETRTYGYTF.

This chain joins TRBV30 and TRBJ2-7, with 8 nucleotides matching TRBD2. In germline, CDR1 is GTSNPN, CDR2 SVGIG (reference sequence). The CDR3 loop spans 13 amino acids. J gave up 3 bases and V 5 bases, and 6 bases lay outside the gene matches. The CDR3 loop reads CAWERGSIYEQYF. The CDR3 DNA is TGTGCCTGGGAGCGGGGGTCAATCTACGAGCAGTACTTC. The full variable domain, its missing parts supplied by reference TRBV30 and TRBJ2-7, is SQTIHQWPATLVQPVGSPLSLECTVEGTSNPNLYWYRQAAGRGLQLLFYSVGIGQISSEVPQNLSASRPQDRQFILSSKKLLLSDSGFYLCAWERGSIYEQYFGPGTRLTVT.

V usage is TRBV6-1 and J usage is TRBJ2-1, with 7 positions matching TRBD2. The CDR3 extends over 13 amino acids. CDR1 is MNHNS, CDR2 SASEGT, per germline. Losses at the gene ends were 3 bases for V and 12 bases for J; bases not matched to a gene: 8. CDR3 coding DNA: TGTGCCAGCAGTGACCCGGGACTACAAACGCAGTTCTTC. Encoded protein: CASSDPGLQTQFF.

The chain links TRBV7-2 to TRBJ2-7; D may be TRBD2 (6 bases). Germline V lookup: CDR1 SGHTA, CDR2 FQGNSA. The CDR3 is 14 amino acids. Trimming shortened V by 2 bases and J by 1 base, and 9 bases separated the two germline ends. The CDR3 bases are TGTGCCAGCAGCTTATCAGGGACTTCCTACGAGCAGTACTTC. Encoded protein: CASSLSGTSYEQYF.

J is TRBJ1-5 and V is TRBV6-1; the D is unclear. Germline CDR1 and CDR2: MNHNS and SASEGT. The CDR3 length is 15 residues. The V end was cut by 6 bases, the J end by 3 bases, with 15 bases between. CDR3 amino acids: CASRIRHTYNQPQHF. The CDR3 DNA reads as TGTGCCAGCAGAATTAGACACACTTACAATCAGCCCCAGCATTTT.

The J gene is TRBJ2-5, the V gene TRBV30; 14 nucleotides align to TRBD2. CDR3 length: 17 amino acids. V was pared by 2 bases and J by 7 bases, with 12 bases of the junction left unmatched. Germline V CDR1 and CDR2: GTSNPN, SVGIG (reference sequence). The CDR3 DNA reads as TGTGCCTGGAGTAAGGGGACTAGCGGGGGCCCTAGGGCGACCCAGTACTTC. It encodes CAWSKGTSGGPRATQYF.

V is TRBV5-6 and J is TRBJ1-1; weak D call: TRBD1 (6 bases). The V gene's germline CDR1 is SGHDT and CDR2 YYEEEE. V lost 2 bases and J 8 bases, leaving 13 bases between the germline ends. The CDR3 sequence is 13 residues long. CDR3 sequence reads: CASSFSTGGEAFF. The CDR3 bases are TGTGCCAGCAGCTTCTCGACGGGGGGCGAAGCTTTCTTT.

The chain employs TRBV5-8 and TRBJ2-1; TRBD2 is a possible D gene (6 bases). Germline CDR1 reads SGHTS; CDR2 reads YDEGEE. V lost 3 bases and J 10 bases, leaving 17 bases between the germline ends. The CDR3 sequence is 14 residues long. The CDR3 region has the DNA TGTGCCAGCAGCTGGGCGGCGGGGTTAGGAGAGCAGTTCTTC. The encoded protein is CASSWAAGLGEQFF.

V and J are TRBV10-3 and TRBJ1-1; no definite D call. Trimming took 6 bases from V and 5 from J, leaving 16 bases between them. Germline V gives CDR1 ENHRY, CDR2 SYGVKD. The CDR3 covers 14 residues. CDR3 residues: CAISDIGKVTEAFF. CDR3 bases: TGTGCCATCAGCGATATCGGGAAGGTTACTGAAGCTTTCTTT.

The chain links TRBV18 to TRBJ1-1; 8 bases map to TRBD1. After removal of 6 bases from V and 3 bases from J, the junction contained 3 bases not matched to a gene. The CDR3 sequence is 13 residues long. Germline V lookup: CDR1 KGHSH, CDR2 LQKENI. The CDR3 nucleotides are TGTGCCAGCTCGGGACAGGACTACACTGAAGCTTTCTTT. Amino acid sequence: CASSGQDYTEAFF.

The gene calls are TRBV28 and TRBJ1-2; TRBD1 matches 9 bases. Per the germline V gene, CDR1 is MDHEN and CDR2 is SYDVKM. The CDR3 runs 15 residues. V was pared by 4 bases and J by 6 bases, with 9 bases of the junction left unmatched. The CDR3 here is CASSSGQGWVHGYTF. CDR3 DNA: TGTGCCAGCAGTTCCGGACAGGGGTGGGTTCATGGCTACACCTTC.

The chain carries TRBV16 and TRBJ1-5; 8 bases agree with TRBD1. The CDR3 totals 17 residues. After removal of 1 base from V and 5 bases from J, the junction contained 10 bases not matched to a gene. Germline CDR1 and CDR2: KGHSY and FQNENV. CDR3 bases: TGTGCCAGCAGCCAATATTCCCGCTTGACAGGGGATCAGCCCCAGCATTTT. Its protein is CASSQYSRLTGDQPQHF.

This chain joins TRBV6-1 and TRBJ2-7; the D gene is possibly TRBD1 (6 bases). The CDR3 spans 15 residues. V lost 10 bases, J lost 2 bases, and 21 bases lay in between. CDR1 is MNHNS and CDR2 is SASEGT in the germline V gene. The CDR3 nucleotides are TGTGCCATTTCCCAAGGACAGTGGGGAACCTACGAGCAGTACTTC. Its protein product is CAISQGQWGTYEQYF.

This chain links TRBV7-2 with TRBJ1-2; 8 bases agree with TRBD1. The CDR3 is made up of 16 amino acids. Germline V lookup: CDR1 SGHTA, CDR2 FQGNSA. The ends lost 5 bases at V and 4 bases at J; junction bases unmatched: 12. CDR3 sequence: CASSNWVQGAGYGYTF. CDR3 DNA sequence: TGTGCCAGCAGCAACTGGGTCCAGGGGGCGGGCTATGGCTACACCTTC.

V is TRBV9 and J is TRBJ2-7; D is possibly TRBD2 (8 bases). Germline CDR1 is SGDLS and CDR2 is YYNGEE. V lost 3 bases and J 3 bases, leaving 19 bases between the germline ends. CDR3 length: 16 residues. CDR3 bases: TGTGCCAGCAGCGCGGGAGGGGCAGGGGGGATCTACGAGCAGTACTTC. It codes for CASSAGGAGGIYEQYF.

In this sample, this clone turned up many times. The chain combines TRBV7-2 with TRBJ2-1, with D unclear. Germline lookup yields CDR1 SGHTA and CDR2 FQGNSA. The CDR3 has 15 amino acids. The V end lost 1 base, the J end lost 6 bases, and 13 bases lay between the germline ends. CDR3 in amino acids: CASSLGQLGINEQFF. CDR3 DNA sequence: TGTGCCAGCAGCTTAGGTCAACTTGGTATCAATGAGCAGTTCTTC. The full variable domain, with the rest looked up from reference TRBV7-2 and TRBJ2-1, is GAGVSQSPSNKVTEKGKDVELRCDPISGHTALYWYRQSLGQGLEFLIYFQGNSAPDKSGLPSDRFSAERTGGSVSTLTIQRTQQEDSAVYLCASSLGQLGINEQFFGPGTRLTVL.

The chain recombines TRBV7-3 with TRBJ2-2; D perhaps matches TRBD2 (6 bases). Trimming took off 5 bases at V and 3 bases at J, with 16 bases between the two ends. Per germline, CDR1 SGHTA and CDR2 FQGTGA. The CDR3 consists of 16 residues. The CDR3 nucleotides read TGTGCCAGCAGCCCAATGACTAGTCAGGACACCGGGGAGCTGTTTTTT. It encodes CASSPMTSQDTGELFF.

The chain carries TRBV10-2 and TRBJ1-1; 7 bases agree with TRBD1. CDR3 size: 13 residues. In germline, CDR1 is WSHSY, CDR2 SAAADI. After removal of 6 bases from V and 0 bases from J, the junction contained 1 base not matched to a gene. CDR3 region: CASSGTVNTEAFF. The CDR3 DNA follows: TGCGCCAGCAGCGGGACAGTGAACACTGAAGCTTTCTTT.

This sequence joins TRBV2 and TRBJ2-1; possibly TRBD1 for D (5 bases). Trimming cost V 6 bases and J 9 bases, with 21 bases left between them. The CDR3 length is 15 residues. Looked up from germline, CDR1 is SNHLY and CDR2 is FYNNEI. The CDR3, as DNA: TGTGCCAGCAGGCTGGCAGGGCAAGCCTTCAGTGAGCAGTTCTTC. Protein: CASRLAGQAFSEQFF. Drawing the rest from reference TRBV2 and TRBJ2-1, the complete variable domain is EPEVTQTPSHQVTQMGQEVILRCVPISNHLYFYWYRQILGQKVEFLVSFYNNEISEKSEIFDDQFSVERPDGSNFTLKIRSTKLEDSAMYFCASRLAGQAFSEQFFGPGTRLTVL.